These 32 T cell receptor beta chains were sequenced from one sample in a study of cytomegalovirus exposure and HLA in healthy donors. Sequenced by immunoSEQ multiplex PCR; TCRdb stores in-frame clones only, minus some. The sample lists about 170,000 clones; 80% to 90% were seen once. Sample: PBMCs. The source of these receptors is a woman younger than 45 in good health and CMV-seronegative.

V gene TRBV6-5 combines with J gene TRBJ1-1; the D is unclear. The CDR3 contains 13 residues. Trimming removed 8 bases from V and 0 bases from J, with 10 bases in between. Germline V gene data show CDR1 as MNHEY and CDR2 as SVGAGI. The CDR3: CASGPLLNTEAFF. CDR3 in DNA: TGTGCCAGCGGCCCCTTATTGAACACTGAAGCTTTCTTT.

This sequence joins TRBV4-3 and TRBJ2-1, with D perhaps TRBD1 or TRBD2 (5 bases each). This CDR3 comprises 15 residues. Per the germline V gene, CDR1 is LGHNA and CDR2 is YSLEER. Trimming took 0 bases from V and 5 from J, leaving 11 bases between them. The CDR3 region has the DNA TGCGCCAGCAGCCAAGATAGTCAGGGAGACAATGAGCAGTTCTTC. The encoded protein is CASSQDSQGDNEQFF.

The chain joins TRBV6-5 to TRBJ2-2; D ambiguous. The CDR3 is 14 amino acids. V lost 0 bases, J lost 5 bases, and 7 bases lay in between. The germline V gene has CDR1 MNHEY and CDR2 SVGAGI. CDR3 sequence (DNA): TGTGCCAGCAGTTACTCGTTCCGTACCGGGGAGCTGTTTTTT. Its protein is CASSYSFRTGELFF.

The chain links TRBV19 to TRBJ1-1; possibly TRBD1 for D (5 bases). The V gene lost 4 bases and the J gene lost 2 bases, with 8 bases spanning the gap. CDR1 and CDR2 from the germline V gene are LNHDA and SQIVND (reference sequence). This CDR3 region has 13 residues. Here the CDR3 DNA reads TGTGCCAGTAGTAACCAGGGTAACACTGAAGCTTTCTTT. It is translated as CASSNQGNTEAFF.

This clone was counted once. In DNA, the CDR3 is TGTGCCAGCAGCCTTGGGAGGACCGGGGAGCTGTTTTTT. The encoded protein is CASSLGRTGELFF. The V and J genes are TRBV27 and TRBJ2-2; a possible D gene is TRBD2 (6 bases). The ends were cut back, 6 bases at V and 5 bases at J, with 10 bases in the middle. Germline V gene lookup returns CDR1 MNHEY and CDR2 SMNVEV (reference sequence). The CDR3 sequence is 13 residues long.

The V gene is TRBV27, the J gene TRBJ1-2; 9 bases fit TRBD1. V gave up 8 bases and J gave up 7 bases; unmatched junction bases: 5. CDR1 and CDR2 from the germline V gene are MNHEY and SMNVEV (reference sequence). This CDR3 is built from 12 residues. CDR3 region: CASGVQGAGYTF. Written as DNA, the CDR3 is TGTGCCAGCGGAGTACAGGGGGCTGGCTACACCTTC.

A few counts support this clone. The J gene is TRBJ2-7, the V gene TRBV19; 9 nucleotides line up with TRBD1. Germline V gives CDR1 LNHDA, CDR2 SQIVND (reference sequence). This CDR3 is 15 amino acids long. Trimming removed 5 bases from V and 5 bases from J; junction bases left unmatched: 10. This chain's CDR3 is CASSLVRDRVNEQYF. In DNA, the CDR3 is TGTGCCAGTAGTCTTGTCCGGGACAGGGTTAACGAGCAGTACTTC.

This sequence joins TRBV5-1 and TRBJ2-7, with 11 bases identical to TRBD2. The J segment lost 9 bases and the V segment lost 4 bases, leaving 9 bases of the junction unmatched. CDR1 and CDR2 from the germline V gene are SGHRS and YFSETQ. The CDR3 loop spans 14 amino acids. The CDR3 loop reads CASSPGGLAELQYF. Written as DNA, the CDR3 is TGCGCCAGCAGCCCCGGGGGACTAGCGGAATTGCAGTACTTC.

The CDR3 nucleotides read TGTGCCAGCAGTCCTTGGACAGGGGCCCAGCCCCAGCATTTT. Translating gives CASSPWTGAQPQHF. The V gene is TRBV28, the J gene TRBJ1-5, with 9 positions matching TRBD1. This CDR3 has 14 amino acids. Germline V gene lookup returns CDR1 MDHEN and CDR2 SYDVKM. V shed 5 bases, J shed 7 bases, and the junction held 6 bases outside the gene matches.

Here the CDR3 DNA reads TGTGCCAGCAGCTCCCCCGGGACCCCGGCGGGGGAGCAGTACTTC. This encodes CASSSPGTPAGEQYF. This chain links TRBV7-2 with TRBJ2-7, with a possible D match to TRBD2 (6 bases). The CDR3 totals 15 residues. Germline CDR1 SGHTA, CDR2 FQGNSA. Trimming removed 4 bases at V and 7 bases at J, with 20 bases between.

CDR3 loop: CSVEVGGNTEAFF. The CDR3 nucleotides read TGCAGCGTTGAAGTGGGGGGAAACACTGAAGCTTTCTTT. The V gene is TRBV29-1, the J gene TRBJ1-1, with a tentative D call TRBD1 (5 bases). This CDR3 has 13 residues. Germline V lookup: CDR1 SQVTM, CDR2 ANQGSEA. Trimming removed 1 base at V and 2 bases at J, with 8 bases between.

The CDR3 is CASRRSGRISDTQYF. The CDR3 DNA reads as TGTGCCAGCAGACGGAGCGGGAGGATCTCAGATACGCAGTATTTT. The chain has TRBV28 and TRBJ2-3; TRBD2 matches 9 bases. The trim removed 6 bases at V and 4 bases at J, leaving 8 bases unmatched. From germline, CDR1 is MDHEN and CDR2 SYDVKM. The CDR3 totals 15 residues.

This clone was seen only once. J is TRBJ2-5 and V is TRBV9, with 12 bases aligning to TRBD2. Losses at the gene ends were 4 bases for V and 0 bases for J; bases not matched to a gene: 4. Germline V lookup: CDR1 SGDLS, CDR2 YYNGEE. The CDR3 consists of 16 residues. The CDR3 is CASSIGTSGYQETQYF. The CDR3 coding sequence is TGTGCCAGCAGCATCGGGACTAGCGGGTACCAAGAGACCCAGTACTTC.

In DNA, the CDR3 is TGTGCCAGCAGTAGTTCTGGGGGCAGGGAGAACTATGGCTACACCTTC. Translation gives CASSSSGGRENYGYTF. The genes are TRBV28 and TRBJ1-2, with a tentative D call TRBD1 (6 bases). CDR1 is MDHEN, CDR2 SYDVKM, per germline. The CDR3 is 16 amino acids. V dropped 5 bases and J dropped 2 bases, with 18 bases sitting between them.

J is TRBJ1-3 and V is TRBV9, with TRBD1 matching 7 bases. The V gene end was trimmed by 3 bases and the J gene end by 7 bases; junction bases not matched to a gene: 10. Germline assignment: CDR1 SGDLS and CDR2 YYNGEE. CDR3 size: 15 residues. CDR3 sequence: CASSAHRGGENTIYF. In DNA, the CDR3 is TGTGCCAGCAGCGCCCACAGGGGAGGGGAGAACACCATATATTTT. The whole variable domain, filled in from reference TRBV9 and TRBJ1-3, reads DSGVTQTPKHLITATGQRVTLRCSPRSGDLSVYWYQQSLDQGLQFLIQYYNGEERAKGNILERFSAQQFPDLHSELNLSSLELGDSALYFCASSAHRGGENTIYFGEGSWLTVV.

In DNA, the CDR3 is TGTGCCAGCAGGACCCCCGGGAGGGGAGAAGGCTACACCTTC. Translated: CASRTPGRGEGYTF. V usage is TRBV6-5 and J usage is TRBJ1-2, with a tentative D call TRBD1 (5 bases). The V gene's germline CDR1 is MNHEY and CDR2 SVGAGI. Trimming cost V 6 bases and J 8 bases, with 19 bases left between them. The length of the CDR3 is 14 residues.

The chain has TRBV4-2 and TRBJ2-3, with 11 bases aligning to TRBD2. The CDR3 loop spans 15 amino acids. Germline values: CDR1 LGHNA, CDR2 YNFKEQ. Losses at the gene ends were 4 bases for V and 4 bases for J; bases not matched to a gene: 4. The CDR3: CASSPRTSGSDTQYF. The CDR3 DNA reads TGTGCCAGCAGCCCGCGGACTAGCGGGTCAGATACGCAGTATTTT.

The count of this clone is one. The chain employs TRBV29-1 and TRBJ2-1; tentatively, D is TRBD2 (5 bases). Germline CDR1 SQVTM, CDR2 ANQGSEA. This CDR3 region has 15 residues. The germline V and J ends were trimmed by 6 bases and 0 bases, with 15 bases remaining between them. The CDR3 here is CSVLSAVSSYNEQFF. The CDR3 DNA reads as TGCAGCGTCTTATCAGCGGTAAGCTCCTACAATGAGCAGTTCTTC.

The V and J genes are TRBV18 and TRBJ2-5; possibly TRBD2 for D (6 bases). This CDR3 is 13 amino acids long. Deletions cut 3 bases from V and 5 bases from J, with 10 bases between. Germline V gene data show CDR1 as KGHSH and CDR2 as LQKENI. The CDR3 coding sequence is TGTGCCAGCTCACCTACTAGCTATGAGACCCAGTACTTC. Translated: CASSPTSYETQYF.

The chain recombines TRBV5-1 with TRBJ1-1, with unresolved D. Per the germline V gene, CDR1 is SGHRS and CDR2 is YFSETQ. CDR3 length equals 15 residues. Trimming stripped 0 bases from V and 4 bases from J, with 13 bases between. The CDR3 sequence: CASSLATGGSTEAFF. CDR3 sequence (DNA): TGCGCCAGCAGCTTGGCAACCGGAGGAAGCACTGAAGCTTTCTTT.

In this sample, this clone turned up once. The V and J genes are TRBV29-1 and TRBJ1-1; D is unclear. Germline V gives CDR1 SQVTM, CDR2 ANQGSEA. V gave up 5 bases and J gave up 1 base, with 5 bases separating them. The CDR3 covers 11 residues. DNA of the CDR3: TGCAGCGTTCAACAGAACACTGAAGCTTTCTTT. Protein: CSVQQNTEAFF.

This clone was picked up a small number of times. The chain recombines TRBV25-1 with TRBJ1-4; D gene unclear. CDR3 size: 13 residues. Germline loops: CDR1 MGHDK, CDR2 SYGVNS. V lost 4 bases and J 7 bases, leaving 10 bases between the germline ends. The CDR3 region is CASSGSWVEKLFF. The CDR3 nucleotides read TGTGCCAGCAGTGGATCCTGGGTTGAAAAACTGTTTTTT.

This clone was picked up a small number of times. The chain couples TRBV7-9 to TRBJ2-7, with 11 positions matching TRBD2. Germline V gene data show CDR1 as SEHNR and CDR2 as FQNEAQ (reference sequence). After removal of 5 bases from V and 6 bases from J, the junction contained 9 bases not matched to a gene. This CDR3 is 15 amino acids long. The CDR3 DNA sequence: TGTGCCAGCAGCCTTACTAGCGGGAGCTCATTCGAGCAGTACTTC. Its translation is CASSLTSGSSFEQYF.

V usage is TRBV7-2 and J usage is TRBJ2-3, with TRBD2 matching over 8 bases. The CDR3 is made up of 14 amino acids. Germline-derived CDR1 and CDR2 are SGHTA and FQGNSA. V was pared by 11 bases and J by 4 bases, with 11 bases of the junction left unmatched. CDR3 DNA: TGTGCCGGTAGGGGGGCGGGAGGCCCAGATACGCAGTATTTT. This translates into CAGRGAGGPDTQYF.

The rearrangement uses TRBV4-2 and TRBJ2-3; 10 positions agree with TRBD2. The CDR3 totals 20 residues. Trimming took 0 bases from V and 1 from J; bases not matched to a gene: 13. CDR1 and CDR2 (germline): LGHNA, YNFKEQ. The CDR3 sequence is CASSQEPRDSGGVRTDTQYF. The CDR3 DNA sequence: TGTGCCAGCAGCCAAGAACCCCGAGACAGCGGGGGGGTCCGCACAGATACGCAGTATTTT.

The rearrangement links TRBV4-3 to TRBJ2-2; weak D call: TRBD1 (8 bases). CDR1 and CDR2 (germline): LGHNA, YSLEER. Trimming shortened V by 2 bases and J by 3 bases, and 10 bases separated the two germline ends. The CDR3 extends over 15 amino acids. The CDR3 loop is CASSQTGGDTGELFF. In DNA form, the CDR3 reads TGCGCCAGCAGCCAAACAGGGGGGGACACCGGGGAGCTGTTTTTT.

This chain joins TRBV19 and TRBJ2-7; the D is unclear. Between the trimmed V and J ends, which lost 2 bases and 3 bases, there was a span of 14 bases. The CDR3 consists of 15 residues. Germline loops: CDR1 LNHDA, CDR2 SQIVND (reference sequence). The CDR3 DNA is TGTGCCAGTAGTATATTGGCAGGTGAAAACTACGAGCAGTACTTC. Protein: CASSILAGENYEQYF.

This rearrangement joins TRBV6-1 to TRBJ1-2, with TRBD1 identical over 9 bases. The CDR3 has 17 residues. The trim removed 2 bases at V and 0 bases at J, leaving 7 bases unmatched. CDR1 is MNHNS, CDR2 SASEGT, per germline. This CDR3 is CASSELDRGPANYGYTF. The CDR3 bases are TGTGCCAGCAGTGAACTGGACAGGGGACCAGCTAACTATGGCTACACCTTC.

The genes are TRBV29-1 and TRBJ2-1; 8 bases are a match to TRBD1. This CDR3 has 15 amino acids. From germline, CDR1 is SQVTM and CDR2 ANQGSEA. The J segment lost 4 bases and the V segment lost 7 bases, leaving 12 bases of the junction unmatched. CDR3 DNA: TGCAGCGCCGAAATACAGGGGGAAAGGTACAATGAGCAGTTCTTC. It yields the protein CSAEIQGERYNEQFF.

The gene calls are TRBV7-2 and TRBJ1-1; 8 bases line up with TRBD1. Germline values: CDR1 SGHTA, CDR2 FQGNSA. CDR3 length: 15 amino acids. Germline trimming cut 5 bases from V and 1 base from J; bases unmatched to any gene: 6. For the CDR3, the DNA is TGTGCCAGCAGCCAATGGACAGGGCCGAACACTGAAGCTTTCTTT. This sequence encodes CASSQWTGPNTEAFF.

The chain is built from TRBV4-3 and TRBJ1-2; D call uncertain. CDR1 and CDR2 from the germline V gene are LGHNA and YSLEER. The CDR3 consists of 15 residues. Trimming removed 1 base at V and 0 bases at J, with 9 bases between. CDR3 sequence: CASSQGSQTNYGYTF. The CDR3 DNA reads TGCGCCAGCAGCCAAGGATCTCAAACTAACTATGGCTACACCTTC.

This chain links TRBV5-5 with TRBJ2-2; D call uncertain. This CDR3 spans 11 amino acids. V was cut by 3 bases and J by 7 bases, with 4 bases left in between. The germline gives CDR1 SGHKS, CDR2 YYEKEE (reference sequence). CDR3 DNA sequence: TGTGCCAGCAGCTCGTACGGGGAGCTGTTTTTT. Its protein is CASSSYGELFF.